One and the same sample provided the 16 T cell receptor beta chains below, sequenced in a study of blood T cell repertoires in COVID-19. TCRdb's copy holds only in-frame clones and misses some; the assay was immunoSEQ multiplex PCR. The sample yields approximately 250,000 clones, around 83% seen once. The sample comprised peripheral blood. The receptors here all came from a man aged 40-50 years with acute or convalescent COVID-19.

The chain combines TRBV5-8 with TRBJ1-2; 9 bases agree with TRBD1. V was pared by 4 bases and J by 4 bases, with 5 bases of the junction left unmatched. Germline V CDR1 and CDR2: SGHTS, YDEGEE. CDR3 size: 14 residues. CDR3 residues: CASSTGTGIYGYTF. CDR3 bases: TGTGCCAGCAGCACCGGGACAGGGATCTATGGCTACACCTTC.

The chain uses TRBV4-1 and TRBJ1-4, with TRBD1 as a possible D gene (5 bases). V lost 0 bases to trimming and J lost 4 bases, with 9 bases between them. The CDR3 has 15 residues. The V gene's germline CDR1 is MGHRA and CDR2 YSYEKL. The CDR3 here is CASSQDPGRNEKLFF. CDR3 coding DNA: TGCGCCAGCAGCCAAGACCCAGGGCGTAATGAAAAACTGTTTTTT.

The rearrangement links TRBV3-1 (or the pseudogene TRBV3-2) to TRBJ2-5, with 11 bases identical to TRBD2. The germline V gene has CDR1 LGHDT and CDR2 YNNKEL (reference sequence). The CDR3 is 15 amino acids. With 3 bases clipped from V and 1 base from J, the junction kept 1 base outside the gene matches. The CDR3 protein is CASSQTSGVQETQYF. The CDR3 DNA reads TGTGCCAGCAGCCAGACTAGCGGGGTCCAAGAGACCCAGTACTTC.

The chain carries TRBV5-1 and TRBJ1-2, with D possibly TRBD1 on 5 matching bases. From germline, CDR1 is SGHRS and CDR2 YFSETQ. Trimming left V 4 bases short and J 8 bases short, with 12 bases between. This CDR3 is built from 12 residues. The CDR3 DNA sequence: TGCGCCAGCAGCCTGCCTCAGGGAGGCTACACCTTC. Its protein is CASSLPQGGYTF.

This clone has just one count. DNA for the CDR3: TGTGCCACCAGTGACCCCGGGACTAGCGGGGGCGGGCCCGGGGAGCTGTTTTTT. Translation: CATSDPGTSGGGPGELFF. This chain links TRBV24-1 with TRBJ2-2; the match to TRBD2 covers 14 bases. This CDR3 is 18 amino acids long. The germline V gene encodes CDR1 KGHDR and CDR2 SFDVKD. Unmatched junction bases numbered 9, after V lost 4 bases and J lost 6 bases.

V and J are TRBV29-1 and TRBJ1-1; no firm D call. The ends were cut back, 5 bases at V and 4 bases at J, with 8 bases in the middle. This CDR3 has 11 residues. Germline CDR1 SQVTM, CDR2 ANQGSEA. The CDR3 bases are TGCAGCGTTTCGGTCGTCACTGAAGCTTTCTTT. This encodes CSVSVVTEAFF. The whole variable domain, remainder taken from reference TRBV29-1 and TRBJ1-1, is SAVISQKPSRDICQRGTSLTIQCQVDSQVTMMFWYRQQPGQSLTLIATANQGSEATYESGFVIDKFPISRPNLTFSTLTVSNMSPEDSSIYLCSVSVVTEAFFGQGTRLTVV.

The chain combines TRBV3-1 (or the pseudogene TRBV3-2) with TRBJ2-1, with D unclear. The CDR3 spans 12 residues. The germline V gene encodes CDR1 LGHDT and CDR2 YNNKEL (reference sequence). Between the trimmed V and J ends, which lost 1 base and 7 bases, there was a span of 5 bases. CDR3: CASSQVKNEQFF. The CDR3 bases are TGTGCCAGCAGCCAAGTAAAAAATGAGCAGTTCTTC.

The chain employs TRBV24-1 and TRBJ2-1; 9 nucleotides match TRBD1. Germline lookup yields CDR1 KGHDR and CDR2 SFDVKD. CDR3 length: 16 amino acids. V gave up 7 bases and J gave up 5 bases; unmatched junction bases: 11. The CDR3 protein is CATSSAGTGPNNEQFF. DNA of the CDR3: TGTGCCACCAGCAGTGCGGGGACAGGGCCCAACAATGAGCAGTTCTTC.

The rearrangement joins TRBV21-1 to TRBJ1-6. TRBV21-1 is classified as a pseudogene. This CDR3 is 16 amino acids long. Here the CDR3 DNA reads TGTGCCAGCAGCAGCCGTGTGGGAGCCTATAATTCACCCCTCCACTTT. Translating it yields CASSSRVGAYNSPLHF.

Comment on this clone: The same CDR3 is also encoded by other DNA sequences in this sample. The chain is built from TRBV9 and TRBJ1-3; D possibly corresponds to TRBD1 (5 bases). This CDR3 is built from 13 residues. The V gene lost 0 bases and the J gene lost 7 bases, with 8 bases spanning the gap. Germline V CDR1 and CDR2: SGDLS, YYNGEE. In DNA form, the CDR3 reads TGTGCCAGCAGCGTAGGCGGGGGGAACACCATATATTTT. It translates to CASSVGGGNTIYF.

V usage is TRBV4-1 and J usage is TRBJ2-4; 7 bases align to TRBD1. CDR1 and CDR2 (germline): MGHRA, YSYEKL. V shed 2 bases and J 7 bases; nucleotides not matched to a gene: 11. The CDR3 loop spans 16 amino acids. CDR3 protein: CASSQHRTGWENIQYF. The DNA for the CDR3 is TGCGCCAGCAGCCAACATAGGACAGGATGGGAGAACATTCAGTACTTC.

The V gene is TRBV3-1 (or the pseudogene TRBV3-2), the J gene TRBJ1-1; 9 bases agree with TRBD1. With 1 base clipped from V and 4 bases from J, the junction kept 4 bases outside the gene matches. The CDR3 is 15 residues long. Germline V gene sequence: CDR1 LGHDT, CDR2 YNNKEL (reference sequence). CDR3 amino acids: CASSQAKTGGTEAFF. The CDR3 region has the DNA TGTGCCAGCAGCCAAGCGAAGACAGGGGGCACTGAAGCTTTCTTT.

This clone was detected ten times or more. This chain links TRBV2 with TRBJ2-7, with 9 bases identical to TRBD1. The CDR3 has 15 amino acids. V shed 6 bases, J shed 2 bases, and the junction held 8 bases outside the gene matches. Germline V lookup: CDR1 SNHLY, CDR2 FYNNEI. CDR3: CASSAGTGRAYEQYF. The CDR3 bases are TGTGCCAGCAGCGCTGGGACAGGGAGGGCCTACGAGCAGTACTTC.

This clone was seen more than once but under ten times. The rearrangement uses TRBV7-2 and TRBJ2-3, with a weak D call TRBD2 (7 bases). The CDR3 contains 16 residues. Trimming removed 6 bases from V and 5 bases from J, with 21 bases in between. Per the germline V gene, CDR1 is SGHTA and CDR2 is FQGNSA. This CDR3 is CASSLWGGGVGDTQYF. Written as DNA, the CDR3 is TGTGCCAGCAGTTTATGGGGAGGGGGGGTAGGAGATACGCAGTATTTT.

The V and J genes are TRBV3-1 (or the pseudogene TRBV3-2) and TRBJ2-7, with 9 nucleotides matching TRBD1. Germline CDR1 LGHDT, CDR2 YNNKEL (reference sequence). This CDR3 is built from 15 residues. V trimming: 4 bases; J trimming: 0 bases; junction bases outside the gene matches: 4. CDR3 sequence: CASSPRTGASYEQYF. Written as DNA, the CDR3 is TGTGCCAGCAGCCCTCGGACAGGGGCCTCCTACGAGCAGTACTTC.

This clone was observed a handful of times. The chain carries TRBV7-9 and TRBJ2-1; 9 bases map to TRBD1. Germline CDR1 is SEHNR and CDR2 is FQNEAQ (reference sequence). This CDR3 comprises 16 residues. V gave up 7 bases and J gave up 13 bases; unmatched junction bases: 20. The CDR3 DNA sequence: TGTGCCAGCACCAAGGCACCGGGACAGGGTTCATTTTTTCAGTTCTTC. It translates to CASTKAPGQGSFFQFF.